Sequencing of this TCR beta chain was carried out in a study of cytomegalovirus exposure and HLA in healthy donors. Findings and limits, study-wide: For most TCR beta V segments, an earlier analysis put the productive rate at about 87% or about 30% of the time. One variant, a missense change in DCLRE1C, was linked in a later analysis to TCR beta V- and J-gene trimming. Associated with HLA alleles at 0.05 false discovery rate in a later analysis were 16,951 TCR beta sequences.

PCR primers comprised 60 Vbeta and 13 Jbeta primers. Measured with immunoSEQ multiplex PCR; TCRdb has only the in-frame clones, and not every one. Counted here are 75,000 to 95,000 clones, roughly 78% occurring once; the ten biggest clones make up approximately 4.8%. CDR3 length: 17 amino acids. The germline gives CDR1 LNHDA, CDR2 SQIVND (reference sequence). Germline trimming cut 5 bases from V and 0 bases from J; bases unmatched to any gene: 9. Remarks on this clone: Its antigen is as yet unknown.

This chain links TRBV19 with TRBJ1-1; 10 nucleotides align to TRBD1. This clonotype was sampled from a male donor in good health and CMV-seropositive. The sample taken for sequencing was PBMCs. Here the CDR3 reads CASSQRTGGTMNTEAFF. CDR3 coding DNA: TGTGCCAGTAGTCAAAGGACAGGGGGGACTATGAACACTGAAGCTTTCTTT.